Presented here are 17 T cell receptor beta chains from one specimen sequenced in a study of long-term antiretroviral therapy in people with HIV (dated by TCRdb to the early 2020s). The immunoSEQ hsTCRB v3.0 assay was used at survey level resolution to sequence the TRB variable region. Here the immuneACCESS table is served through TCRdb, limited to in-frame sequences with V and J called. Missing clones are a known gap in these copies; in checked studies unresolved V genes cover under half, and the rest lacks a known reason. The sample table shows fewer than 30,000 clones, and more than 65% are seen once. Jointly, the top ten make up 5.5% to 6% of the sample. The specimen comprised unsorted PBMCs, sampled 1.1 years before starting antiretroviral therapy. The receptors were sampled from a woman aged 25 to 45 with HIV.

The chain combines TRBV10-2 with TRBJ1-2; TRBD1 is a possible D gene (5 bases). From germline, CDR1 is WSHSY and CDR2 SAAADI. The CDR3 sequence is 13 residues long. V was cut by 10 bases and J by 1 base, with 13 bases left in between. This CDR3 is CATRDVSNYGYTF. In DNA form, the CDR3 reads TGCGCCACCAGGGACGTTAGTAACTATGGCTACACCTTC.

This chain links TRBV18 with TRBJ2-3; D call uncertain. CDR1 and CDR2 from the germline V gene are KGHSH and LQKENI. V shed 4 bases and J shed 4 bases, with 3 bases lying between them. CDR3 size: 11 residues. The CDR3 DNA reads as TGTGCCAGCTCACTCGCAGATACGCAGTATTTT. Translated: CASSLADTQYF.

The chain joins TRBV2 to TRBJ2-5, with D perhaps matching TRBD1 (6 bases). Germline V gene sequence: CDR1 SNHLY, CDR2 FYNNEI. V lost 6 bases, J lost 9 bases, and 17 bases lay in between. The CDR3 is 13 amino acids. The CDR3 coding sequence is TGTGCCAGCAGGATGGGGACCACAGGGCCCCAGTACTTC. This encodes CASRMGTTGPQYF.

The CDR3 nucleotides are TGTGCCAGCAGCCAAGGACAGGGCGTACTTTGGGACACCGGGGAGCTGTTTTTT. Protein sequence: CASSQGQGVLWDTGELFF. This rearrangement joins TRBV4-2 to TRBJ2-2; 7 nucleotides align to TRBD1. The junction had 11 bases not matched to a gene; V was cut back by 1 base and J by 3 bases. Germline CDR1 reads LGHNA; CDR2 reads YNFKEQ. The CDR3 is 18 amino acids.

The V call is TRBV11-2, the J call TRBJ2-7; no definite D call. Trimming took 5 bases from V and 2 from J, leaving 13 bases between them. The CDR3 is 14 amino acids. CDR1 and CDR2 from the germline V gene are SGHAT and FQNNGV. Written as DNA, the CDR3 is TGTGCCAGCAGCCAAAACTATAGTCCCTACGAGCAGTACTTC. It specifies CASSQNYSPYEQYF.

The chain employs TRBV7-9 and TRBJ1-1, with TRBD1 matching 7 bases. The V segment lost 5 bases and the J segment 1 base; nucleotides outside the gene matches: 13. The CDR3 has 17 amino acids. Germline V gene data show CDR1 as SEHNR and CDR2 as FQNEAQ (reference sequence). The CDR3 coding sequence is TGTGCCAGCAGCCCGACCGGGACAGTTTTGAGGAACACTGAAGCTTTCTTT. Its translation is CASSPTGTVLRNTEAFF.

The chain recombines TRBV12-5 with TRBJ2-7, with unresolved D. V was pared by 1 base and J by 4 bases, with 2 bases between. This CDR3 has 11 amino acids. The germline V gene has CDR1 LGHNT and CDR2 FRNRAP. The CDR3 loop is CASGLGYEQYF. DNA of the CDR3: TGTGCTAGTGGTTTGGGGTACGAGCAGTACTTC.

J is TRBJ1-2 and V is TRBV7-9; TRBD1 matches at 10 bases. V lost 5 bases to trimming and J lost 5 bases; unmatched junction nucleotides: 17. The CDR3 contains 18 residues. Germline V lookup: CDR1 SEHNR, CDR2 FQNEAQ (reference sequence). The CDR3 is CASSPNRQGANNKYGYTF. The CDR3 DNA follows: TGTGCCAGCAGCCCAAATCGACAGGGGGCAAACAATAAATATGGCTACACCTTC.

This clone has only a few counts. The gene calls are TRBV19 and TRBJ1-6; TRBD1 is a possible D gene (5 bases). Germline-derived CDR1 and CDR2 are LNHDA and SQIVND (reference sequence). V lost 0 bases, J lost 10 bases, and 16 bases lay in between. This CDR3 is built from 16 residues. The CDR3 coding sequence is TGTGCCAGTAGTATAGAAGCAGGGACGGTCGGGTCACCCCTCCACTTT. Translated, it gives CASSIEAGTVGSPLHF.

The chain recombines TRBV5-6 with TRBJ1-3, with 8 nucleotides matching TRBD1. The CDR3 has 17 amino acids. Germline CDR1 reads SGHDT; CDR2 reads YYEEEE. V trimming: 2 bases; J trimming: 3 bases; junction bases outside the gene matches: 10. The CDR3 DNA sequence: TGTGCCAGCAGCTTAACCTTCCAGGGGGCGGATGGAAACACCATATATTTT. Residues: CASSLTFQGADGNTIYF.

CDR3 loop: CATSNWALRGRTYEQYV. The DNA of the CDR3 is TGTGCCACCAGCAATTGGGCCCTGCGGGGGCGAACCTACGAGCAGTACGTC. This rearrangement joins TRBV15 to TRBJ2-7; perhaps TRBD2 as D (7 bases). Trimming cost V 4 bases and J 2 bases, with 21 bases left between them. CDR1 is LNHNV, CDR2 YYDKDF, per germline (reference sequence). The CDR3 has 17 amino acids.

The J gene is TRBJ2-7, the V gene TRBV18, with 7 bases fitting TRBD1. The CDR3 has 13 residues. The germline V gene has CDR1 KGHSH and CDR2 LQKENI. J gave up 3 bases and V 6 bases, and 5 bases lay outside the gene matches. In DNA form, the CDR3 reads TGTGCCAGCTCCCCCGGACAGGTCTACGAGCAGTACTTC. Translating it yields CASSPGQVYEQYF.

This chain joins TRBV9 and TRBJ1-1; D remains ambiguous. Germline-derived CDR1 and CDR2 are SGDLS and YYNGEE. V lost 1 base and J 0 bases, leaving 7 bases between the germline ends. This CDR3 contains 14 residues. Here the CDR3 reads CASSVTQMNTEAFF. The CDR3 bases are TGTGCCAGCAGCGTAACACAGATGAACACTGAAGCTTTCTTT.

V gene TRBV4-1 combines with J gene TRBJ2-1; 8 positions agree with TRBD2. This CDR3 spans 15 amino acids. Unmatched junction bases numbered 8, after V lost 0 bases and J lost 10 bases. The V gene's germline CDR1 is MGHRA and CDR2 YSYEKL. Written as DNA, the CDR3 is TGCGCCAGCAGCCAAGAGAGGGGACTAGACGGGGAGCAGTTCTTC. Protein product: CASSQERGLDGEQFF.

The V gene is TRBV4-1, the J gene TRBJ1-3; D may be TRBD1 (5 bases). The V and J ends lost 4 bases and 3 bases respectively, with 16 bases between them. CDR3 length: 16 amino acids. Germline loops: CDR1 MGHRA, CDR2 YSYEKL. DNA of the CDR3: TGCGCCAGCAGCCCACCTGGGGGATTTTTTGGAAACACCATATATTTT. It encodes CASSPPGGFFGNTIYF.

The V call is TRBV19, the J call TRBJ2-2, with D possibly matching TRBD2 (6 bases). The CDR3 consists of 15 residues. Germline assignment: CDR1 LNHDA and CDR2 SQIVND (reference sequence). Trimming took 6 bases from V and 6 from J, leaving 17 bases between them. The CDR3 reads CASRWRGGGAGELFF. In DNA, the CDR3 is TGTGCCAGTAGATGGCGGGGCGGAGGCGCCGGGGAGCTGTTTTTT.

The chain's CDR3 is CASRVQGQGAWGTEAFF. The CDR3 DNA is TGTGCCAGCAGAGTCCAAGGACAGGGGGCGTGGGGCACTGAAGCTTTCTTT. The chain is built from TRBV2 and TRBJ1-1; TRBD1 matches at 11 bases. Germline loops: CDR1 SNHLY, CDR2 FYNNEI. Losses at the gene ends were 6 bases for V and 4 bases for J; bases not matched to a gene: 13. This CDR3 comprises 17 residues.